The 16 T cell receptor beta chains below all came from one sample that was sequenced in a study of blood T cells in healthy people across ages. Sample-barcoded 5' priming and a J-beta primer mix drove a second PCR of about 6 to 12 cycles. TCRdb passed the 5' RACE reads through MiXCR, listing each CDR3 protein once. This sample has over 700,000 distinct CDR3 sequences; 20% to 25% occur once, and the top ten carry 9.4%. A further study also used this sample, focusing on T cells of mothers and their children.

Sample: blood. These receptors were collected from a boy aged 5-17 years in good health.

The genes are TRBV4-3 and TRBJ2-1; D unclear. V lost 0 bases and J 2 bases, leaving 11 bases between the germline ends. This CDR3 has 16 residues. Germline V gene data show CDR1 as LGHNA and CDR2 as YSLEER. The CDR3 sequence is CASSQEVESAYNEQFF. CDR3 sequence (DNA): TGCGCCAGCAGCCAAGAGGTGGAATCCGCCTACAATGAGCAGTTCTTC.

The chain links TRBV2 to TRBJ1-1; 8 bases align to TRBD1. V lost 6 bases to trimming and J lost 0 bases; unmatched junction nucleotides: 3. Germline V gene sequence: CDR1 SNHLY, CDR2 FYNNEI. This CDR3 comprises 14 residues. The CDR3: CASRAGGMNTEAFF. In DNA form, the CDR3 reads TGTGCCAGCAGGGCAGGGGGCATGAACACTGAAGCTTTCTTT.

This clonotype turned up a few times. This rearrangement joins TRBV29-1 to TRBJ2-5; D is ambiguous. The V gene's germline CDR1 is SQVTM and CDR2 ANQGSEA. Trimming removed 7 bases at V and 5 bases at J, with 8 bases between. The CDR3 is 10 residues long. The CDR3 reads CSAEDETQYF. CDR3 bases: TGCAGCGCAGAAGACGAGACCCAGTACTTC.

This chain joins TRBV9 and TRBJ2-1; possible D gene TRBD1, 7 bases. The CDR3 runs 17 residues. CDR1 is SGDLS and CDR2 is YYNGEE in the germline V gene. Deletions cut 3 bases from V and 4 bases from J, with 20 bases between. Written as DNA, the CDR3 is TGTGCCAGCAGCGCGAGCCCCCCCAGGGGGACTTACAATGAGCAGTTCTTC. Amino acid sequence: CASSASPPRGTYNEQFF.

This clonotype appeared a few times. The chain has TRBV4-1 and TRBJ2-2; 7 positions match TRBD2. The CDR3 consists of 16 residues. Germline V gene lookup returns CDR1 MGHRA and CDR2 YSYEKL. The ends lost 4 bases at V and 7 bases at J; junction bases unmatched: 12. The CDR3 DNA reads TGCGCCAGCAGCCCCCTAAGCGGGCAGCGGGGCGGGGAGCTGTTTTTT. It translates to CASSPLSGQRGGELFF.

The chain couples TRBV3-1 to TRBJ2-5; D is possibly TRBD2 (5 bases). TRBJ2-7 explains the end of the DNA better; the J call may be wrong. CDR1 and CDR2 from the germline V gene are LGHDT and YNNKEL (reference sequence). The CDR3 contains 15 residues. CDR3 amino acids: CASSHERATLYEQYF. For the CDR3, the DNA is TGTGCCAGCAGCCACGAGAGGGCTACTCTCTACGAGCAGTACTTC.

J is TRBJ2-7 and V is TRBV14, with D perhaps matching TRBD1 (6 bases). The end of the DNA is better explained by TRBJ2-1, so the J call may be wrong. Germline loops: CDR1 SGHDN, CDR2 FVKESK. The CDR3 has 15 amino acids. DNA for the CDR3: TGTGCCAGCAGCCAATGGACAGCCGTCTACAATGAGCAGTTCTTC. Translating gives CASSQWTAVYNEQFF.

This chain uses TRBV5-1 with TRBJ2-5, with TRBD1 matching over 9 bases. Germline trimming cut 0 bases from V and 11 bases from J; bases unmatched to any gene: 11. This CDR3 has 15 amino acids. Germline V lookup: CDR1 SGHRS, CDR2 YFSETQ. The CDR3 nucleotides are TGCGCCAGCAGCTTGGGGGGGACAGGGATTTCGGAGCAGTACTTC. It codes for CASSLGGTGISEQYF.

This clonotype has more than one count but fewer than ten. This rearrangement joins TRBV7-9 to TRBJ2-5, with 10 bases aligning to TRBD1. The CDR3 runs 15 residues. V shed 5 bases and J 4 bases; nucleotides not matched to a gene: 7. From germline, CDR1 is SEHNR and CDR2 FQNEAQ (reference sequence). CDR3 DNA sequence: TGTGCCAGCAGCCCAAGGACAGGGGGGCGAGAGACCCAGTACTTC. The encoded protein is CASSPRTGGRETQYF.

This clonotype has just a few counts. The chain is built from TRBV7-2 and TRBJ2-7; D gene uncertain. This CDR3 is 14 amino acids long. The V end was cut by 5 bases, the J end by 3 bases, with 14 bases between. CDR1 and CDR2 (germline): SGHTA, FQGNSA. The CDR3 here is CASSRVGGIYEQYF. CDR3 coding DNA: TGTGCCAGCAGCCGCGTTGGTGGAATCTACGAGCAGTACTTC.

This clonotype was seen a handful of times. At one of its ends the junction is not consistent with the germline gene, which may arise from a read error. This chain links TRBV7-9 with TRBJ2-2; 8 positions agree with TRBD2. Per germline, CDR1 SEHNR and CDR2 FQNEAQ (reference sequence). CDR3 size: 17 residues. The CDR3 region has the DNA TGCGCCAGCAGCCCCCTTAGCGGGGAATACGGCACCGGGGAGCTGTTTTTT. Residues: CASSPLSGEYGTGELFF.

This rearrangement joins TRBV7-9 to TRBJ2-5; D unresolved. Germline CDR1 reads SEHNR; CDR2 reads FQNEAQ (reference sequence). The CDR3 is made up of 13 amino acids. V was clipped by 1 base and J by 7 bases, with 10 bases between them. The CDR3 reads CASSLEGMGTQYF. CDR3 DNA: TGTGCCAGCAGCTTAGAGGGTATGGGGACCCAGTACTTC.

The chain uses TRBV27 and TRBJ1-1; possibly TRBD1 for D (5 bases). V lost 4 bases to trimming and J lost 8 bases, with 17 bases between them. The CDR3 is 14 residues long. The V gene's germline CDR1 is MNHEY and CDR2 SMNVEV (reference sequence). The CDR3 DNA is TGTGCCAGCAGTTCGTATGAAGGGGTCGCAGAAGCTTTCTTT. It codes for CASSSYEGVAEAFF.

The genes are TRBV20-1 and TRBJ1-4; D is uncertain. Germline CDR1 reads DFQATT; CDR2 reads SNEGSKA (reference sequence). Trimming removed 0 bases at V and 3 bases at J, with 8 bases between. The CDR3 loop spans 14 amino acids. For the CDR3, the DNA is TGCAGTGCTAGAGATTCGAGGGCTAATGAAAAACTGTTTTTT. This codes for CSARDSRANEKLFF.

CDR3 DNA: TGTGCCAGCAGTCGCGGGGGCAAACAAGAGACCCAGTACTTC. This gives the protein CASSRGGKQETQYF. The rearrangement joins TRBV3-1 to TRBJ2-5; the D gene is possibly TRBD2 (7 bases). Germline values: CDR1 LGHDT, CDR2 YNNKEL (reference sequence). CDR3 length equals 14 residues. The V end was cut by 6 bases, the J end by 2 bases, with 13 bases between.

This clonotype was seen only a few times. The chain employs TRBV20-1 and TRBJ2-5; TRBD2 matches 11 bases. The CDR3 contains 16 residues. The V gene's germline CDR1 is DFQATT and CDR2 SNEGSKA (reference sequence). Unmatched junction bases numbered 14, after V lost 6 bases and J lost 5 bases. CDR3 DNA: TGCAGTGCCCGGAGGGACACTAGCGGGAGTACCGAGACCCAGTACTTC. Translation: CSARRDTSGSTETQYF.